This T cell receptor beta chain originates from a study of blood T cell repertoires in COVID-19. Study-wide background: The samples span acute and convalescent COVID-19 from the United States, Italy and Spain. In each case, the material was cDNA or gDNA derived from T cells, B-cell-depleted T cells, or PBMCs.

The CDR3 sequence is 15 residues long. Trimming removed 7 bases from V and 4 bases from J, with 19 bases in between. CDR1 and CDR2 (germline): SGHRS, YFSETQ. The authors' processing: Estimates of nucleated cell counts were drawn from the amplification of reference gene primers. Profiling relied on immunoSEQ multiplex PCR, and the TCRdb table lists in-frame clones only, not all of them. V and J calls and clone size come straight from that table; D and trimming were deduced from the DNA. In the table there are about 110,000 clones, 88% of which are singletons. The sample comprised peripheral blood. V usage is TRBV5-1 and J usage is TRBJ2-3, with D possibly matching TRBD2 (7 bases). The sequence derives from a human donor in a cohort sampled during active COVID-19. The CDR3 protein is CASYSGGAVADTQYF. In DNA form, the CDR3 reads TGCGCCAGCTACTCTGGGGGGGCCGTCGCAGATACGCAGTATTTT.